Given below is one T cell receptor beta chain in context. The CDR3 sequence is 13 residues long. Germline V gene sequence: CDR1 LGHDT, CDR2 YNNKEL (reference sequence). V was shortened by 4 bases and J by 0 bases, with 6 bases between the two germline ends. After extraction with the RNeasy kit, 0.5 to 1 ug of the RNA was reverse transcribed using random hexamers. TCRdb itself ran the immunoSEQ multiplex PCR reads through MiXCR, one entry per CDR3 protein. This table holds about 110,000 distinct CDR3 sequences, around 97% found once. These data originate in a study of CD8 T cells in Susac syndrome. The chain combines TRBV3-1 with TRBJ1-1; D is unclear. The TCR sequence derives from a human donor in good health. The specimen sequenced was CD4+ T cells from PBMCs. The CDR3 sequence: CASSPQMNTEAFF. In DNA, the CDR3 is TGTGCCAGCAGCCCTCAGATGAACACTGAAGCTTTCTTT. Using reference TRBV3-1 and TRBJ1-1 for the parts outside the CDR3, the full variable domain is DTAVSQTPKYLVTQMGNDKSIKCEQNLGHDTMYWYKQDSKKFLKIMFSYNNKELIINETVPNRFSPKSPDKAHLNLHINSLELGDSAVYFCASSPQMNTEAFFGQGTRLTVV.